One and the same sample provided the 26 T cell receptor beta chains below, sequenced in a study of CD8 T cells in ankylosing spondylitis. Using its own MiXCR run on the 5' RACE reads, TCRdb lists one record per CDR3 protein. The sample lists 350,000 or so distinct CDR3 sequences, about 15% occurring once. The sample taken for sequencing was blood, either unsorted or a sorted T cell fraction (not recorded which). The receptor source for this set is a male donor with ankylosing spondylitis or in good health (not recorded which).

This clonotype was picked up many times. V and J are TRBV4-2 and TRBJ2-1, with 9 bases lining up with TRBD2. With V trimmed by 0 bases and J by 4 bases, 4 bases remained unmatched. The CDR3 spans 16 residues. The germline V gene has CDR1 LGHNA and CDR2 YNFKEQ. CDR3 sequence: CASSQEHSGSYNEQFF. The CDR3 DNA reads TGTGCCAGCAGCCAAGAGCATAGCGGGAGTTACAATGAGCAGTTCTTC.

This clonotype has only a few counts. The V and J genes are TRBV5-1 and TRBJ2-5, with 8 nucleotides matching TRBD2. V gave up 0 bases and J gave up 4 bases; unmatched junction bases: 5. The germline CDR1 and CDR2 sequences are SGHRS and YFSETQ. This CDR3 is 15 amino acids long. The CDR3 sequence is CASSLVSGSGETQYF. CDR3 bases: TGCGCCAGCAGCTTGGTCAGCGGGAGTGGAGAGACCCAGTACTTC.

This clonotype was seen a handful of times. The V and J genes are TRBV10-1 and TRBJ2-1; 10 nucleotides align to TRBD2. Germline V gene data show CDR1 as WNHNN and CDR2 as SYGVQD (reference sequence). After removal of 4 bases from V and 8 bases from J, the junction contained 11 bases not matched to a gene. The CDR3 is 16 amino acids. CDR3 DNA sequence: TGCGCCAGCAGTGGCCGGGGGACTAGCGTTCGCGATGAGCAGTTCTTC. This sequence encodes CASSGRGTSVRDEQFF.

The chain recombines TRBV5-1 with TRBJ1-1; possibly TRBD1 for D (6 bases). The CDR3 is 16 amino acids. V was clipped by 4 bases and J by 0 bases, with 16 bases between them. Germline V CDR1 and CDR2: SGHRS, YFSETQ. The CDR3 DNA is TGCGCCAGCAGCATCCACCGGGACACCCTGAACACTGAAGCTTTCTTT. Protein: CASSIHRDTLNTEAFF.

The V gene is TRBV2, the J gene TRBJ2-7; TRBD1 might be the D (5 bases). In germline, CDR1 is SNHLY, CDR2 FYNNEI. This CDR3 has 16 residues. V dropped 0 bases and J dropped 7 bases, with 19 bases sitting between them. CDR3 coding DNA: TGTGCCAGCAGTGAAGCGCGGACACTTCGGATGGGGGAGCAGTACTTC. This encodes CASSEARTLRMGEQYF.

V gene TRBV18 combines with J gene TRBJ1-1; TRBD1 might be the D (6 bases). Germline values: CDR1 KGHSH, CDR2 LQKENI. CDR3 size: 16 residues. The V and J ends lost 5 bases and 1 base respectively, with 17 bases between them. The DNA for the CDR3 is TGTGCCAGCTCAGCCTTCCCTACAGGGCAGAACACTGAAGCTTTCTTT. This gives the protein CASSAFPTGQNTEAFF.

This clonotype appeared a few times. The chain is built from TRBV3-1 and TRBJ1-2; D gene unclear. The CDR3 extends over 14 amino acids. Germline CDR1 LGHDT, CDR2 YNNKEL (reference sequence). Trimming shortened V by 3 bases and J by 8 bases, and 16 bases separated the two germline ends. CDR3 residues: CASSQATFSYGYTF. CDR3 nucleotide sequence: TGTGCCAGCAGCCAGGCGACCTTTAGCTACGGCTACACCTTC.

CDR3: CASSRAGGRETQYF. The CDR3 DNA sequence: TGTGCCAGCAGTAGGGCAGGGGGCCGGGAGACCCAGTACTTC. The chain links TRBV2 to TRBJ2-5; 8 bases agree with TRBD1. The CDR3 covers 14 residues. CDR1 SNHLY and CDR2 FYNNEI come from the germline V gene. Trimming took 5 bases from V and 5 from J; bases not matched to a gene: 7.

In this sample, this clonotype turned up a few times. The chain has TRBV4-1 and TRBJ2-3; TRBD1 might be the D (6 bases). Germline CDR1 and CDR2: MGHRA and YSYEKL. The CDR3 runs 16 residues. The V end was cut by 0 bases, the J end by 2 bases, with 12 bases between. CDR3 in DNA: TGCGCCAGCAGCCAAGACACGGGACAAAACACAGATACGCAGTATTTT. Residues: CASSQDTGQNTDTQYF.

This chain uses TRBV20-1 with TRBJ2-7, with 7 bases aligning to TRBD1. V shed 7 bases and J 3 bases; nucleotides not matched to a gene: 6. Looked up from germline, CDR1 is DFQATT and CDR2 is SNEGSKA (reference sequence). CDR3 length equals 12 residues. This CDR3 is CSVTTGNYEQYF. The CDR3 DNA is TGCAGTGTTACGACAGGGAACTACGAGCAGTACTTC.

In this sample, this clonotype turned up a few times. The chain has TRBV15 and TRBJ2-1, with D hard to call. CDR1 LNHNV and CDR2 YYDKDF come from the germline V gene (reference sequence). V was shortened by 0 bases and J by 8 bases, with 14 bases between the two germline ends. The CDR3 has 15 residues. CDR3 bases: TGTGCCACCAGCAGAGATAGTGGACGGACGGATGAGCAGTTCTTC. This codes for CATSRDSGRTDEQFF. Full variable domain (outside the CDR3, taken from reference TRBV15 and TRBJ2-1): DAMVIQNPRYQVTQFGKPVTLSCSQTLNHNVMYWYQQKSSQAPKLLFHYYDKDFNNEADTPDNFQSRRPNTSFCFLDIRSPGLGDTAMYLCATSRDSGRTDEQFFGPGTRLTVL.

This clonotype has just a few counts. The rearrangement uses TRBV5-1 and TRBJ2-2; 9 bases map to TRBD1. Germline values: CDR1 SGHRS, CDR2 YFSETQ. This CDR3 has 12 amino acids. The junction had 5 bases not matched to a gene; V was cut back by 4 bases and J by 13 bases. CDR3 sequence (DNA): TGCGCCAGCAGCGAAGACAGGGGGAGGCTGTTTTTT. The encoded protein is CASSEDRGRLFF. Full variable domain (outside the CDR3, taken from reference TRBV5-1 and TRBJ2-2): KAGVTQTPRYLIKTRGQQVTLSCSPISGHRSVSWYQQTPGQGLQFLFEYFSETQRNKGNFPGRFSGRQFSNSRSEMNVSTLELGDSALYLCASSEDRGRLFFGEGSRLTVL.

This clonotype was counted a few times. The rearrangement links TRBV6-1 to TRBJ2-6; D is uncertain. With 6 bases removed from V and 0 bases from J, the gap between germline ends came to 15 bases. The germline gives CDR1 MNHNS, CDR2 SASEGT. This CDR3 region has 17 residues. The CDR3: CASRSPGSHSGANVLTF. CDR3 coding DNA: TGTGCCAGCAGGAGTCCCGGATCCCACTCTGGGGCCAACGTCCTGACTTTC.

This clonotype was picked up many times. The CDR3 protein is CASSLAPGGRENEQFF. Here the CDR3 DNA reads TGCGCCAGCAGCTTGGCGCCAGGGGGCCGAGAGAATGAGCAGTTCTTC. The chain combines TRBV5-1 with TRBJ2-1, with 8 bases fitting TRBD1. The CDR3 is 16 amino acids. Germline CDR1 is SGHRS and CDR2 is YFSETQ. V was pared by 0 bases and J by 7 bases, with 9 bases of the junction left unmatched. Full variable domain (outside the CDR3, taken from reference TRBV5-1 and TRBJ2-1): KAGVTQTPRYLIKTRGQQVTLSCSPISGHRSVSWYQQTPGQGLQFLFEYFSETQRNKGNFPGRFSGRQFSNSRSEMNVSTLELGDSALYLCASSLAPGGRENEQFFGPGTRLTVL.

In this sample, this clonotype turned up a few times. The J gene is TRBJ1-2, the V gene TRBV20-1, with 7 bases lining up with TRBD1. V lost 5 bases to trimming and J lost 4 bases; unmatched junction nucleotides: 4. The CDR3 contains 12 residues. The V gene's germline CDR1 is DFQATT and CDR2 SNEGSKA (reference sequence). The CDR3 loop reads CSAYGQVYGYTF. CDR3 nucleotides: TGCAGTGCTTATGGACAGGTCTATGGCTACACCTTC.

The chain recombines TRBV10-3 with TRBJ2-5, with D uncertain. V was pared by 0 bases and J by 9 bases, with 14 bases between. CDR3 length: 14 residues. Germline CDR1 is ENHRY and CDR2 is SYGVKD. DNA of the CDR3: TGTGCCATCAGTGAGTCACAAACGCTCTTGGCCCAGTACTTC. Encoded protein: CAISESQTLLAQYF.

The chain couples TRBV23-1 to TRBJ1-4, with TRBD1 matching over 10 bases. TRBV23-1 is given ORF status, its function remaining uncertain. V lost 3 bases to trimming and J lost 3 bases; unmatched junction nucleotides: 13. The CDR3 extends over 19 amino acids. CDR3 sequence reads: CASSQTGTGECTANEKLFF. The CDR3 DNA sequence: TGCGCCAGCAGTCAGACCGGGACAGGGGAATGTACGGCTAATGAAAAACTGTTTTTT.

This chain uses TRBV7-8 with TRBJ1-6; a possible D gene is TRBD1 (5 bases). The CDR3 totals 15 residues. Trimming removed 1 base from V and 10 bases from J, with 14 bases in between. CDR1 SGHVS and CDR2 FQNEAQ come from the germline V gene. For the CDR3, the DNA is TGTGCCAGCAGCTTAGGAGACAGAGAAAGATCACCCCTCCACTTT. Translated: CASSLGDRERSPLHF.

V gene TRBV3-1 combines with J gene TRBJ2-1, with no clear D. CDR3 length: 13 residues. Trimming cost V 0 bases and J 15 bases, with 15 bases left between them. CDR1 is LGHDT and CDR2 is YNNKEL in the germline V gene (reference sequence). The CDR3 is CASSQDRVPPRFF. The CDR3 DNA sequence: TGTGCCAGCAGCCAAGATCGGGTACCCCCTAGGTTCTTC.

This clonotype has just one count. CDR3 loop: CASSLDGTGFDEQFF. The CDR3 coding sequence is TGCGCCAGCAGCTTGGATGGGACAGGGTTCGATGAGCAGTTCTTC. The rearrangement links TRBV5-1 to TRBJ2-1, with 9 bases matching TRBD1. CDR3 length: 15 residues. Looked up from germline, CDR1 is SGHRS and CDR2 is YFSETQ. Trimming removed 0 bases from V and 8 bases from J; junction bases left unmatched: 6.

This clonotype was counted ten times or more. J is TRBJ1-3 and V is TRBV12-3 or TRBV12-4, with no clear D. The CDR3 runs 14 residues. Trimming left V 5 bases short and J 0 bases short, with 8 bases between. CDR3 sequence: CASSVKDSGNTIYF. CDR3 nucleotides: TGTGCCAGCAGTGTTAAAGACTCTGGAAACACCATATATTTT.

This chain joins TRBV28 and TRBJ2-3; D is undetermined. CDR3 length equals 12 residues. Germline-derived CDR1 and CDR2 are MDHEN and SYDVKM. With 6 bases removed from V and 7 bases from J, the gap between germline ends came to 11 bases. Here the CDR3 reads CASSSGVNTQYF. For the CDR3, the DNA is TGTGCCAGCAGCTCAGGAGTAAATACGCAGTATTTT.

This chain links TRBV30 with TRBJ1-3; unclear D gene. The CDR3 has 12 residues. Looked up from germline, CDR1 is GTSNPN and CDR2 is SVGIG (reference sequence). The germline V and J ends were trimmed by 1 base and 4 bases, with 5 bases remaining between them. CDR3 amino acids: CAWSEKGNTIYF. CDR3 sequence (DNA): TGTGCCTGGAGTGAGAAGGGAAACACCATATATTTT.

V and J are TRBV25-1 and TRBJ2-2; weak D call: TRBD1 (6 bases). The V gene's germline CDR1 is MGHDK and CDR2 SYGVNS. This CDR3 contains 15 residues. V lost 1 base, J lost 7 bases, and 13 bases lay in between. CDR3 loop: CASSESGGFGGELFF. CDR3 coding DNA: TGTGCCAGCAGTGAATCTGGGGGCTTTGGCGGGGAGCTGTTTTTT.

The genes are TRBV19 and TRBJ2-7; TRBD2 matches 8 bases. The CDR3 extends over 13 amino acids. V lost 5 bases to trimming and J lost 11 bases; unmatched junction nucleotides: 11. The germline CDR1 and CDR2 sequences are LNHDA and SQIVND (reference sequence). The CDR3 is CASSRTREGSKYF. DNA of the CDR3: TGTGCCAGTAGTCGCACCCGGGAGGGGTCGAAGTACTTC.

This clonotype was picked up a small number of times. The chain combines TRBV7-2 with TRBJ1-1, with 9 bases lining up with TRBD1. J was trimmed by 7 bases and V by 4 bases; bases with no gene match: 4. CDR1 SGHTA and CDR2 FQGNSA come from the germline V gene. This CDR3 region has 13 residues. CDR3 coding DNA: TGTGCCAGCAGCTCCGGGACAGGGAATGAAGCTTTCTTT. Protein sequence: CASSSGTGNEAFF.